This is a list of T cell receptor beta chains from one sample in a study of T cell responses to AZD1222 COVID-19 vaccine. The data were produced by immunoSEQ multiplex PCR, yet TCRdb's version contains in-frame clones alone and is incomplete. In the table there are 70,000 to 95,000 clones, roughly 90% of which are singletons. Source: peripheral blood, taken 28 days after the second AZD1222 dose. The receptors were sampled from an adult who received the AZD1222 COVID-19 vaccine. The CDR3 runs from the conserved cysteine through the conserved F or W. Fields, in order: D gene, clone size, J gene, V gene, CDR3 protein, CDR3 DNA. D genes are given only for firm matches. For some rows the clone size is stated as once, few or many, or as a class when expanded; others skip it.

NA | NA | TRBJ2-1 | TRBV2 | CASSVMGRYNEQFF | TGTGCCAGCAGTGTTATGGGACGTTACAATGAGCAGTTCTTC
NA | once | TRBJ1-5 | TRBV5-8 | CASSAPGGVWNQPQHF | TGTGCCAGCAGCGCCCCCGGGGGCGTTTGGAATCAGCCCCAGCATTTT
NA | NA | TRBJ2-2 | TRBV6-5 | CASSSGYRTVAGELFF | TGTGCCAGCAGTTCCGGGTACAGGACGGTGGCCGGGGAGCTGTTTTTT
NA | NA | TRBJ2-3 | TRBV13 | CASSSRDGTDTQYF | TGTGCCAGCAGCTCTAGGGACGGCACAGATACGCAGTATTTT
NA | once | TRBJ2-7 | TRBV2 | CASRGLSSTYEQYF | TGTGCCAGCAGAGGACTCTCCTCAACCTACGAGCAGTACTTC
NA | once | TRBJ1-5 | TRBV15 | CATSRTVWGRDQPQHF | TGTGCCACCAGCAGAACTGTCTGGGGGCGGGATCAGCCCCAGCATTTT
NA | NA | TRBJ1-5 | TRBV6-5 | CASSPGGGQPQHF | TGTGCCAGCAGTCCGGGGGGCGGGCAGCCCCAGCATTTT
NA | once | TRBJ1-2 | TRBV12-5 | CASGSSGADGYTF | TGTGCTAGTGGTTCGTCGGGGGCAGATGGCTACACCTTC
NA | NA | TRBJ2-2 | TRBV6-5 | CASSYSRQVTGELFF | TGTGCCAGCAGTTACTCTAGACAGGTTACCGGGGAGCTGTTTTTT
NA | NA | TRBJ1-1 | TRBV6-5 | CASRKNTEAFF | TGTGCCAGCAGGAAGAACACTGAAGCTTTCTTT
NA | NA | TRBJ1-1 | TRBV7-8 | CASSKAGDTEAFF | TGTGCCAGCAGCAAGGCAGGGGACACTGAAGCTTTCTTT
NA | NA | TRBJ1-1 | TRBV28 | CASSFLMGVLLVGPEAFF | TGTGCCAGCAGTTTCCTAATGGGGGTATTACTAGTAGGACCTGAAGCTTTCTTT
NA | NA | TRBJ2-7 | TRBV9 | CASSVGSASETYEQYF | TGTGCCAGCAGCGTAGGGTCGGCTAGCGAGACTTACGAGCAGTACTTC
NA | NA | TRBJ1-5 | TRBV10-3 | CAISEGGSSNQPQHF | TGTGCCATCAGTGAAGGGGGAAGTAGCAATCAGCCCCAGCATTTT
NA | NA | TRBJ2-3 | TRBV5-5 | CASSLGSLVDTQYF | TGTGCCAGCAGCTTGGGATCCCTCGTGGATACGCAGTATTTT
NA | once | TRBJ1-1 | TRBV15 | CATSRVAGLNTEAFF | TGTGCCACCAGCAGAGTTGCAGGGTTAAACACTGAAGCTTTCTTT
TRBD1 | few | TRBJ2-7 | TRBV6-5 | CASRNRDRSLYEQYF | TGTGCCAGCAGGAACCGGGACAGGAGCCTATACGAGCAGTACTTC
TRBD1 | NA | TRBJ2-1 | TRBV5-4 | CASSDRGRTEQFF | TGTGCCAGCAGCGACAGGGGGCGAACAGAGCAGTTCTTC
TRBD2 | NA | TRBJ2-2 | TRBV10-1 | CASSERLAGGPCTGELFF | TGCGCCAGCAGTGAAAGACTAGCGGGGGGGCCATGCACCGGGGAGCTGTTTTTT
NA | few | TRBJ2-7 | TRBV6-5 | CASSSRVGEQYF | TGTGCCAGCAGTTCTCGGGTTGGGGAGCAGTACTTC
TRBD1 | NA | TRBJ1-6 | TRBV5-5 | CASRSWGQGVWNSPLHF | TGTGCCAGCAGGTCTTGGGGACAGGGGGTTTGGAATTCACCCCTCCACTTT
NA | NA | TRBJ2-2 | TRBV9 | CASSPITGLRTGELFF | TGTGCCAGCAGCCCTATAACGGGGCTCAGGACCGGGGAGCTGTTTTTT
NA | NA | TRBJ2-3 | TRBV4-1 | CASSQGPATSTDTQYF | TGCGCCAGCAGCCAAGGCCCAGCGACTAGCACAGATACGCAGTATTTT
NA | NA | TRBJ1-1 | TRBV28 | CASSFNERTEAFF | TGTGCCAGCAGTTTCAACGAGCGGACTGAAGCTTTCTTT
NA | NA | TRBJ2-7 | TRBV18 | CASSPGVYEQYF | TGTGCCAGCTCACCAGGGGTTTACGAGCAGTACTTC
TRBD2 | NA | TRBJ2-1 | TRBV29-1 | CSVRTSGGVSSYNEQFF | TGCAGCGTCCGGACTAGCGGGGGGGTGAGCTCCTACAATGAGCAGTTCTTC
NA | NA | TRBJ1-1 | TRBV2 | CASKLSNTEAFF | TGTGCCAGCAAACTCAGCAACACTGAAGCTTTCTTT
NA | NA | TRBJ2-5 | TRBV30 | CAWSGGETQYF | TGTGCCTGGAGTGGGGGAGAGACCCAGTACTTC
TRBD2 | NA | TRBJ2-3 | TRBV6-4 | CASSATSGADTQYF | TGTGCCAGCAGTGCGACTAGCGGGGCAGATACGCAGTATTTT
TRBD1 | few | TRBJ1-6 | TRBV11-1 | CASSPTGSSYNSPLHF | TGTGCCAGCAGCCCGACAGGGAGCTCCTATAATTCACCCCTCCACTTT
NA | NA | TRBJ2-1 | TRBV28 | CASTGALNNEQFF | TGTGCAAGCACGGGGGCCCTAAACAATGAGCAGTTCTTC
NA | NA | TRBJ1-3 | TRBV7-2 | CASILRGGNTIYF | TGTGCCAGCATACTTCGGGGGGGGAACACCATATATTTT
NA | once | TRBJ2-3 | TRBV27 | CASSFRRGADTQYF | TGTGCCAGCAGTTTCCGGAGGGGTGCAGATACGCAGTATTTT